One sample yielded the 31 T cell receptor beta chains listed below, sequenced in a study of cytomegalovirus exposure and HLA in healthy donors. The study ran its PCR with 60 Vbeta and 13 Jbeta primers. Profiling relied on immunoSEQ multiplex PCR, and the TCRdb table lists in-frame clones only, not all of them. The data show 180,000 or so clones, with roughly a tenth seen just once and approximately 1.3% held by the top ten. Sequenced input: PBMCs. Receptors originate from a woman in her 30s in good health and CMV-seropositive.

This clone appeared once. The chain carries TRBV5-1 and TRBJ2-1; 10 bases are shared with TRBD2. The ends lost 3 bases at V and 5 bases at J; junction bases unmatched: 20. CDR1 is SGHRS and CDR2 is YFSETQ in the germline V gene. This CDR3 spans 20 amino acids. The CDR3 reads CASSSSRTSGYSPRNNEQFF. CDR3 bases: TGCGCCAGCAGCTCTTCCCGGACTAGCGGATATTCCCCACGTAACAATGAGCAGTTCTTC.

This chain links TRBV4-1 with TRBJ2-7; D gene unclear. This CDR3 is 15 amino acids long. The germline CDR1 and CDR2 sequences are MGHRA and YSYEKL. The V and J ends lost 2 bases and 3 bases respectively, with 14 bases between them. CDR3 amino acids: CASSQLTSLNYEQYF. CDR3 DNA: TGCGCCAGCAGCCAATTGACAAGCTTAAACTACGAGCAGTACTTC.

The V call is TRBV2, the J call TRBJ1-2, with 9 bases that match TRBD1. There are 12 residues in the CDR3. V shed 4 bases, J shed 8 bases, and the junction held 2 bases outside the gene matches. Germline V gene lookup returns CDR1 SNHLY and CDR2 FYNNEI. The CDR3 sequence is CASSGTGVGYTF. CDR3 sequence (DNA): TGTGCCAGCAGTGGGACAGGGGTAGGCTACACCTTC.

V and J are TRBV5-1 and TRBJ2-5; D perhaps matches TRBD2 (6 bases). Germline CDR1 and CDR2: SGHRS and YFSETQ. The CDR3 length is 13 residues. The V and J ends lost 0 bases and 5 bases respectively, with 8 bases between them. CDR3 nucleotide sequence: TGCGCCAGCAGCTTGGTAGCGGAGGAGACCCAGTACTTC. Its protein product is CASSLVAEETQYF.

The chain has TRBV4-1 and TRBJ2-2, with 13 bases that match TRBD2. This CDR3 spans 17 amino acids. Germline loops: CDR1 MGHRA, CDR2 YSYEKL. V gave up 4 bases and J gave up 7 bases; unmatched junction bases: 9. The CDR3 DNA reads TGCGCCAGCAGCCCCACAGGGACTAGCGGGACGAACGGGGAGCTGTTTTTT. Translation gives CASSPTGTSGTNGELFF.

The V gene is TRBV18, the J gene TRBJ1-1; D gene uncertain. The V and J ends lost 4 bases and 3 bases respectively, with 12 bases between them. The CDR3 has 14 amino acids. The germline gives CDR1 KGHSH, CDR2 LQKENI. In DNA form, the CDR3 reads TGTGCCAGCTCACTACCGGACGGGGACACTGAAGCTTTCTTT. This sequence encodes CASSLPDGDTEAFF. Variable domain in full (rest from reference TRBV18 and TRBJ1-1): NAGVMQNPRHLVRRRGQEARLRCSPMKGHSHVYWYRQLPEEGLKFMVYLQKENIIDESGMPKERFSAEFPKEGPSILRIQQVVRGDSAAYFCASSLPDGDTEAFFGQGTRLTVV.

This clone was seen a single time. The J gene is TRBJ2-4, the V gene TRBV27; 7 bases line up with TRBD2. Trimming cost V 3 bases and J 9 bases; bases outside gene matches: 8. Germline V gene sequence: CDR1 MNHEY, CDR2 SMNVEV (reference sequence). CDR3 size: 14 residues. The DNA for the CDR3 is TGTGCCAGCAGTTTTTGGGGGAGGGCCGGCATTCAGTACTTC. As protein: CASSFWGRAGIQYF.

The sample holds a few counts of this clone. V gene TRBV6-1 combines with J gene TRBJ2-2; TRBD1 matches at 7 bases. The CDR3 length is 15 residues. The V gene end was trimmed by 4 bases and the J gene end by 5 bases; junction bases not matched to a gene: 7. Germline loops: CDR1 MNHNS, CDR2 SASEGT. This chain's CDR3 is CASSVIGGRTGELFF. The CDR3 nucleotides are TGTGCCAGCAGTGTGATAGGGGGCAGGACCGGGGAGCTGTTTTTT.

Only a few counts were recorded for this clone. The CDR3 DNA reads as TGTGCCAGCAGTGAATTAGGGGACAGGGCTGAAAAACTGTTTTTT. Translation: CASSELGDRAEKLFF. The chain employs TRBV25-1 and TRBJ1-4; 9 nucleotides line up with TRBD1. The CDR3 spans 15 residues. Unmatched junction bases numbered 4, after V lost 1 base and J lost 7 bases. The germline CDR1 and CDR2 sequences are MGHDK and SYGVNS.

The chain is built from TRBV10-2 and TRBJ2-7, with D hard to call. This CDR3 is 11 amino acids long. Trimming shortened V by 7 bases and J by 5 bases, and 9 bases separated the two germline ends. Germline CDR1 and CDR2: WSHSY and SAAADI. CDR3: CASTGGNEQYF. CDR3 nucleotide sequence: TGCGCCAGCACAGGTGGTAACGAGCAGTACTTC.

The rearrangement uses TRBV5-4 and TRBJ2-7; 10 nucleotides agree with TRBD2. The V and J ends lost 3 bases and 5 bases, in that order; junction bases with no gene match: 5. The germline V gene has CDR1 SGHNT and CDR2 YYREEE (reference sequence). This CDR3 is 14 amino acids long. The CDR3 DNA follows: TGTGCCAGCAGCTGGCAACTAGCGGGGAACGAGCAGTACTTC. Translating gives CASSWQLAGNEQYF.

The chain employs TRBV7-2 and TRBJ1-2; D gene unclear. The germline V gene encodes CDR1 SGHTA and CDR2 FQGNSA. The CDR3 has 13 amino acids. With 3 bases removed from V and 5 bases from J, the gap between germline ends came to 10 bases. This CDR3 is CASSFPPEYGYTF. DNA of the CDR3: TGTGCCAGCAGCTTCCCACCGGAGTATGGCTACACCTTC.

The V call is TRBV29-1, the J call TRBJ1-2; no clear D. CDR1 and CDR2 from the germline V gene are SQVTM and ANQGSEA. The CDR3 has 16 amino acids. The ends were cut back, 7 bases at V and 3 bases at J, with 24 bases in the middle. The CDR3 region has the DNA TGCAGCGCCCAACAAGGGAACGGGATTCCTGACTATGGCTACACCTTC. Its translation is CSAQQGNGIPDYGYTF.

The J gene is TRBJ1-1, the V gene TRBV4-2; TRBD1 aligns across 10 bases. The CDR3 is 15 residues long. The trim removed 3 bases at V and 1 base at J, leaving 2 bases unmatched. Germline CDR1 and CDR2: LGHNA and YNFKEQ. CDR3 nucleotide sequence: TGTGCCAGCAGCCAGGGGGACAGGGGGAACACTGAAGCTTTCTTT. Translating it yields CASSQGDRGNTEAFF.

This chain joins TRBV5-6 and TRBJ2-1, with TRBD2 identical over 12 bases. After removal of 4 bases from V and 7 bases from J, the junction contained 9 bases not matched to a gene. There are 16 residues in the CDR3. The V gene's germline CDR1 is SGHDT and CDR2 YYEEEE. CDR3 in amino acids: CASSLLTSGRRNEQFF. DNA for the CDR3: TGTGCCAGCAGCCTGCTGACTAGCGGGAGAAGAAATGAGCAGTTCTTC. Using reference TRBV5-6 and TRBJ2-1 for the parts outside the CDR3, the full variable domain is DAGVTQSPTHLIKTRGQQVTLRCSPKSGHDTVSWYQQALGQGPQFIFQYYEEEERQRGNFPDRFSGHQFPNYSSELNVNALLLGDSALYLCASSLLTSGRRNEQFFGPGTRLTVL.

J is TRBJ2-5 and V is TRBV9, with 10 bases identical to TRBD1. The V gene end was trimmed by 4 bases and the J gene end by 1 base; junction bases not matched to a gene: 7. This CDR3 spans 16 amino acids. The germline CDR1 and CDR2 sequences are SGDLS and YYNGEE. The CDR3 DNA follows: TGTGCCAGCAGCCTCTTCTGGACAGGGGGCCAAGAGACCCAGTACTTC. It encodes CASSLFWTGGQETQYF.

The chain joins TRBV5-6 to TRBJ2-4; TRBD2 agrees at 10 bases. The CDR3 extends over 19 amino acids. Looked up from germline, CDR1 is SGHDT and CDR2 is YYEEEE. J lost 0 bases, V lost 1 base, and 10 bases had no gene match. The CDR3 DNA sequence: TGTGCCAGCAGCTTGCGCGGACTAGCGGTACGGCTAGCCAAAAACATTCAGTACTTC. As protein: CASSLRGLAVRLAKNIQYF.

V gene TRBV11-2 combines with J gene TRBJ2-7, with 8 bases lining up with TRBD2. The germline gives CDR1 SGHAT, CDR2 FQNNGV. After removal of 2 bases from V and 2 bases from J, the junction contained 5 bases not matched to a gene. The CDR3 length is 15 residues. CDR3 protein: CASSLSSGYPYEQYF. The CDR3 bases are TGTGCCAGCAGCTTATCTAGCGGGTACCCCTACGAGCAGTACTTC.

This clone was counted a few times. The chain recombines TRBV5-4 with TRBJ1-2; D might be TRBD1 (6 bases). Between the trimmed V and J ends, which lost 5 bases and 0 bases, there was a span of 11 bases. Germline CDR1 reads SGHNT; CDR2 reads YYREEE (reference sequence). This CDR3 is built from 14 residues. The CDR3 region is CASRTTGANYGYTF. CDR3 nucleotide sequence: TGTGCCAGCAGGACGACAGGAGCTAACTATGGCTACACCTTC.

The chain couples TRBV2 to TRBJ1-5; 7 nucleotides line up with TRBD1. The trim removed 5 bases at V and 4 bases at J, leaving 11 bases unmatched. Germline CDR1 reads SNHLY; CDR2 reads FYNNEI. CDR3 size: 16 residues. The CDR3 loop is CASSPEGGGLNQPQHF. CDR3 sequence (DNA): TGTGCCAGCAGTCCCGAAGGAGGGGGCTTGAATCAGCCCCAGCATTTT.

The chain has TRBV15 and TRBJ2-7; TRBD2 aligns across 11 bases. CDR1 is LNHNV and CDR2 is YYDKDF in the germline V gene (reference sequence). The length of the CDR3 is 17 residues. J gave up 5 bases and V 0 bases, and 9 bases lay outside the gene matches. As DNA, the CDR3 is TGTGCCACCAGCAGAGATCCCACTAGCGGGAGAGGCGACGAGCAGTACTTC. It codes for CATSRDPTSGRGDEQYF.

This sequence joins TRBV29-1 and TRBJ2-1; 8 positions agree with TRBD2. The CDR3 is 14 amino acids. Losses at the gene ends were 7 bases for V and 1 base for J; bases not matched to a gene: 6. The germline V gene has CDR1 SQVTM and CDR2 ANQGSEA. For the CDR3, the DNA is TGCAGCGCCCGGACTAGCCTTTCCTACAATGAGCAGTTCTTC. This gives the protein CSARTSLSYNEQFF.

This clone was counted only a few times. The chain couples TRBV30 to TRBJ1-1, with D maybe TRBD1 (5 bases). Germline values: CDR1 GTSNPN, CDR2 SVGIG (reference sequence). This CDR3 is 12 amino acids long. CDR3 DNA: TGTTCCTACCAAAGGGGGAACACTGAAGCTTTCTTT. Protein: CSYQRGNTEAFF. The whole variable domain, filled in from reference TRBV30 and TRBJ1-1, reads SQTIHQWPATLVQPVGSPLSLECTVEGTSNPNLYWYRQAAGRGLQLLFYSVGIGQISSEVPQNLSASRPQDRQFILSSKKLLLSDSGFYLCSYQRGNTEAFFGQGTRLTVV.

This clone was recorded a few times. Other DNA sequences in the sample encode the same CDR3. The chain carries TRBV5-1 and TRBJ1-2; D is perhaps TRBD1 (5 bases). The CDR3 consists of 13 residues. Trimming pared 0 bases from V and 3 bases from J, leaving 6 bases between. Germline lookup yields CDR1 SGHRS and CDR2 YFSETQ. The CDR3 DNA reads TGCGCCAGCAGCTTGGGGGGGGACTATGGCTACACCTTC. It encodes CASSLGGDYGYTF. Full variable domain (outside the CDR3, taken from reference TRBV5-1 and TRBJ1-2): KAGVTQTPRYLIKTRGQQVTLSCSPISGHRSVSWYQQTPGQGLQFLFEYFSETQRNKGNFPGRFSGRQFSNSRSEMNVSTLELGDSALYLCASSLGGDYGYTFGSGTRLTVV.

This clone occurred a few times. This chain uses TRBV5-1 with TRBJ2-1; 7 bases align to TRBD1. Germline values: CDR1 SGHRS, CDR2 YFSETQ. The CDR3 covers 15 residues. The trim removed 4 bases at V and 1 base at J, leaving 5 bases unmatched. The CDR3 spells CASSLLDRSYNEQFF. As DNA, the CDR3 is TGCGCCAGCAGCCTCCTGGACAGGTCCTACAATGAGCAGTTCTTC.

This rearrangement joins TRBV27 to TRBJ2-2; D gene unclear. Between the trimmed V and J ends, which lost 5 bases and 3 bases, there was a span of 4 bases. The CDR3 spans 12 residues. Germline V gene lookup returns CDR1 MNHEY and CDR2 SMNVEV (reference sequence). CDR3 nucleotides: TGTGCCAGCAGTGCGTACACCGGGGAGCTGTTTTTT. Its translation is CASSAYTGELFF.

This clone appeared a few times. V and J are TRBV6-6 and TRBJ2-1; 8 positions match TRBD1. Per germline, CDR1 MNHNY and CDR2 SVGAGI (reference sequence). The J segment lost 6 bases and the V segment lost 10 bases, leaving 11 bases of the junction unmatched. There are 14 residues in the CDR3. DNA of the CDR3: TGTGCCACTCTACGCCCCGGACAGGGCAATGAGCAGTTCTTC. Translated: CATLRPGQGNEQFF.

V gene TRBV5-4 combines with J gene TRBJ2-2, with TRBD2 identical over 7 bases. The germline gives CDR1 SGHNT, CDR2 YYREEE (reference sequence). Unmatched junction bases numbered 6, after V lost 3 bases and J lost 7 bases. The CDR3 has 14 amino acids. The CDR3 sequence is CASSSPSGDGELFF. As DNA, the CDR3 is TGTGCCAGCAGCTCCCCTAGCGGCGACGGGGAGCTGTTTTTT.

Remarks on this clone: One junction end disagrees with the germline gene, perhaps due to a read error. Other nucleotide sequences from this sample produce the same CDR3. The chain joins TRBV29-1 to TRBJ2-5, with D unclear. The length of the CDR3 is 12 residues. Germline lookup yields CDR1 SQVTM and CDR2 ANQGSEA. The CDR3 region has the DNA TGCAGCGAAGCCAGGTACCAGGAGACCCAGTACTTC. This gives the protein CSEARYQETQYF. Full variable domain (missing parts from reference TRBV29-1 and TRBJ2-5): SAVISQKPSRDICQRGTSLTIQCQVDSQVTMMFWYRQQPGQSLTLIATANQGSEATYESGFVIDKFPISRPNLTFSTLTVSNMSPEDSSIYLCSEARYQETQYFGPGTRLLVL.

The V and J genes are TRBV30 and TRBJ2-7; TRBD1 matches at 9 bases. CDR3 length: 14 amino acids. Per germline, CDR1 GTSNPN and CDR2 SVGIG (reference sequence). The J segment lost 3 bases and the V segment lost 5 bases, leaving 8 bases of the junction unmatched. In DNA form, the CDR3 reads TGTGCCTGGGGCACCGGGACAGGGAGCTACGAGCAGTACTTC. It yields the protein CAWGTGTGSYEQYF.

The V gene is TRBV13, the J gene TRBJ2-7; D is perhaps TRBD2 (7 bases). V lost 6 bases to trimming and J lost 8 bases, with 20 bases between them. CDR3 size: 14 residues. The germline CDR1 and CDR2 sequences are PRHDT and FYEKMQ (reference sequence). As DNA, the CDR3 is TGTGCCAGCAGAAGGGGGGGGAGGCTAATCAAGCAGTACTTC. Translation gives CASRRGGRLIKQYF.